The text below deals with one T cell receptor beta chain. The protocol was immunoSEQ multiplex PCR, while the TCRdb copy is restricted to in-frame clones and leaves out a portion. The sample lists 250,000 to 300,000 clones, roughly four fifths seen once, with 4.1% in the top ten. These data are taken from a study of blood T cell repertoires in COVID-19. The CDR3 is 15 amino acids. V gave up 2 bases and J gave up 2 bases, with 7 bases separating them. Germline V CDR1 and CDR2: MNHNS, SASEGT. The source of this sequence is a man aged 25 to 40 with acute COVID-19. The source material was PBMCs or T cells enriched from blood (not recorded which). This rearrangement joins TRBV6-1 to TRBJ2-6, with a possible D match to TRBD2 (5 bases). This CDR3 is CASSELGAGANVLTF. The CDR3 coding sequence is TGTGCCAGCAGTGAACTCGGGGCTGGGGCCAACGTCCTGACTTTC.